The clone carrying this TCR beta chain has just one count. Antigen: not known. These data belong to a study of T cells in localized non-small cell lung cancer. The study's findings and limits: A higher density of T cells in blood coincided with extended overall survival. Sequence data derive from only one tumor region, so heterogeneity remains possible. The greatest T cell clonality was found in uninvolved adjacent lung (higher than in tumor). When the top 100 tumor clones were examined, a median around 61 of them also appeared in the adjacent lung, which was paired and uninvolved.

The table came from immunoSEQ multiplex PCR; TCRdb's copy has only in-frame clones and leaves some out. The data hold approximately 35,000 clones, with around 90% observed a single time. This TCR came from a man aged 35 to 69 with stage II lung adenocarcinoma. The sequencing used PBMCs, collected before any cancer treatment.

CDR3 amino acids: CASSLNRVNEQFF. The DNA for the CDR3 is TGTGCCAGCAGCTTGAACAGGGTCAATGAGCAGTTCTTC. This rearrangement joins TRBV11-2 to TRBJ2-1, with D possibly being TRBD1 (6 bases). V dropped 3 bases and J dropped 6 bases, with 9 bases sitting between them. This CDR3 contains 13 residues. CDR1 is SGHAT, CDR2 FQNNGV, per germline.